This T cell receptor beta chain was observed in a study of blood T cell repertoires in COVID-19. At the level of the study: The study drew acute and convalescent COVID-19 samples from the United States, Italy and Spain. In each case, the material was cDNA or gDNA derived from T cells, B-cell-depleted T cells, or PBMCs.

Per the original data handling: For nucleated cells, counts were estimated from reference gene primer amplification. Libraries were prepared by immunoSEQ multiplex PCR; TCRdb keeps only in-frame clonotypes and omits some of them. V, J and clone size are taken as reported in that table, and D and trimming were inferred from the DNA itself. The sample has approximately 210,000 clones, about 91% seen once. Trimming removed 0 bases from V and 2 bases from J, with 11 bases in between. Germline CDR1 MNHEY, CDR2 SMNVEV (reference sequence). CDR3 length: 15 residues. The rearrangement links TRBV27 to TRBJ2-7; the D gene is possibly TRBD2 (5 bases). The sample was peripheral blood. This receptor was identified in a man aged 25-40 years with acute or convalescent COVID-19. CDR3 residues: CASSLSLAPTYEQYF. CDR3 DNA: TGTGCCAGCAGTTTATCTCTAGCTCCCACCTACGAGCAGTACTTC.